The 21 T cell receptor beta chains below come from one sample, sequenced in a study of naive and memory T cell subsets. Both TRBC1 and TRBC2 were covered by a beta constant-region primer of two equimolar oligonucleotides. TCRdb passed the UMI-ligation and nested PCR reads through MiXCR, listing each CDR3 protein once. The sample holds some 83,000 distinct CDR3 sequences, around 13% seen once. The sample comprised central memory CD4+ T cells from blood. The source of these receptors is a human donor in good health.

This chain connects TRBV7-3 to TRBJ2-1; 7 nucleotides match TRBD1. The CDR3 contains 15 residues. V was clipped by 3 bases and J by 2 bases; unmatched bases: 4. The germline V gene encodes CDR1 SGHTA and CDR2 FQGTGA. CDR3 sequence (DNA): TGTGCCAGCAGCTTTGATCAGGGGGCCTACAATGAGCAGTTCTTC. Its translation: CASSFDQGAYNEQFF. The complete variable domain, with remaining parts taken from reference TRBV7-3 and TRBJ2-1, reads GAGVSQTPSNKVTEKGKYVELRCDPISGHTALYWYRQSLGQGPEFLIYFQGTGAADDSGLPNDRFFAVRPEGSVSTLKIQRTERGDSAVYLCASSFDQGAYNEQFFGPGTRLTVL.

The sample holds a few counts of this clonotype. The CDR3 loop is CASSPGGDRNSPLHF. The CDR3 region has the DNA TGTGCCAGCAGTCCTGGGGGGGATAGAAATTCACCCCTCCACTTT. V and J are TRBV7-9 and TRBJ1-6; possible D gene TRBD1, 5 bases. V gave up 6 bases and J gave up 7 bases, with 16 bases separating them. CDR3 length: 15 amino acids. The germline V gene encodes CDR1 SEHNR and CDR2 FQNEAQ (reference sequence).

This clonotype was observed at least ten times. In DNA form, the CDR3 reads TGTGCCAGCAGTTTCAACGTTCAGCCAGATACGCAGTATTTT. It encodes CASSFNVQPDTQYF. The chain combines TRBV12-3 or TRBV12-4 with TRBJ2-3; no clear D. The CDR3 contains 14 residues. The ends were cut back, 3 bases at V and 4 bases at J, with 11 bases in the middle.

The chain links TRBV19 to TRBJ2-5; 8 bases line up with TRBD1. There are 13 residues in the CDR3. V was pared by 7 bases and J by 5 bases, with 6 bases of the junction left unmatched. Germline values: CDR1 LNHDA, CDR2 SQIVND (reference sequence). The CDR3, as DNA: TGTGCCAGTAACAAGGGGACAGGCGAGACCCAGTACTTC. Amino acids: CASNKGTGETQYF.

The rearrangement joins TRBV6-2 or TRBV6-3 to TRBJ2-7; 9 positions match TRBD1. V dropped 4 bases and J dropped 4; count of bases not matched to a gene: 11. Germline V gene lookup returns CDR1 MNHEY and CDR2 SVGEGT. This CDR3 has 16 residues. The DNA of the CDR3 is TGTGCCAGCAGTTCCGCAGGGACAGGGTCGGGATACGAGCAGTACTTC. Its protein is CASSSAGTGSGYEQYF.

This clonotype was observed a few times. CDR3 protein: CASSAQLAASYNEQFF. CDR3 in DNA: TGTGCCAGCAGCGCCCAACTAGCGGCCTCCTACAATGAGCAGTTCTTC. The V and J genes are TRBV7-2 and TRBJ2-1; 8 positions agree with TRBD2. Germline lookup yields CDR1 SGHTA and CDR2 FQGNSA. The V and J ends lost 5 bases and 0 bases, in that order; junction bases with no gene match: 6. The CDR3 contains 16 residues.

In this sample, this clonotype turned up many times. The CDR3 protein is CSAQGLAGYNEQFF. The DNA of the CDR3 is TGCAGTGCCCAGGGACTAGCGGGATACAATGAGCAGTTCTTC. The rearrangement links TRBV20-1 to TRBJ2-1; 13 nucleotides agree with TRBD2. This CDR3 region has 14 residues. The junction had 3 bases not matched to a gene; V was cut back by 6 bases and J by 4 bases. The germline CDR1 and CDR2 sequences are DFQATT and SNEGSKA (reference sequence).

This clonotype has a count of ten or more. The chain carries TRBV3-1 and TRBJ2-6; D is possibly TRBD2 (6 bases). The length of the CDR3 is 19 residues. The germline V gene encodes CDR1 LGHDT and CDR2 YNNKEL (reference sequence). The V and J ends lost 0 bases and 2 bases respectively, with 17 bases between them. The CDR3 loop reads CASSQDLVLARPGANVLTF. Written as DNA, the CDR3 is TGTGCCAGCAGCCAAGATCTCGTACTAGCCAGGCCTGGGGCCAACGTCCTGACTTTC.

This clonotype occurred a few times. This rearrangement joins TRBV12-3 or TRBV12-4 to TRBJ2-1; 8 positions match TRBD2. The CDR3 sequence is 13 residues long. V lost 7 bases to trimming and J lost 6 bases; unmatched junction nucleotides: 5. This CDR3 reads CASKREWSNEQFF. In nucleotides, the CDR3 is TGTGCCAGCAAGCGGGAGTGGTCCAATGAGCAGTTCTTC.

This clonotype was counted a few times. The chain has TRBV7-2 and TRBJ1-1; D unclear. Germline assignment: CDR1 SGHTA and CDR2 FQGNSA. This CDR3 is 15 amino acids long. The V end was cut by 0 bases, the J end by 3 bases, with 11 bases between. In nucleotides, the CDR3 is TGTGCCAGCAGCTTAGCGGACCACCTGTACACTGAAGCTTTCTTT. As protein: CASSLADHLYTEAFF.

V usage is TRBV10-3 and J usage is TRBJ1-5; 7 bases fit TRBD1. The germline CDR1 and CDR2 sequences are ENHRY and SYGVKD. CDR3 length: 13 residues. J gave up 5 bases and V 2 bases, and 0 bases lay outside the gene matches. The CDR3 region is CAISEDRDQPQHF. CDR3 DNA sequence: TGTGCCATCAGTGAGGACAGGGATCAGCCCCAGCATTTT.

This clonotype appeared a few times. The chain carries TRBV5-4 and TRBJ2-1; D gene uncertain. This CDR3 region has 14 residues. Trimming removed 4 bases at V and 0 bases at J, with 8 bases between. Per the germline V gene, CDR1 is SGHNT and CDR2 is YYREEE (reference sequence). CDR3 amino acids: CASSPTYSYNEQFF. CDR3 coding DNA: TGTGCCAGCAGCCCGACATACTCCTACAATGAGCAGTTCTTC.

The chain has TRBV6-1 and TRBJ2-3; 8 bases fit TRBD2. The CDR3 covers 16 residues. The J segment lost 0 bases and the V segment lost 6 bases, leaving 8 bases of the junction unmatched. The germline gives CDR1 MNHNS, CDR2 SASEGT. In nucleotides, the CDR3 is TGTGCCAGCAGGCACCGAGCGGGAGTAAGCACAGATACGCAGTATTTT. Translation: CASRHRAGVSTDTQYF.

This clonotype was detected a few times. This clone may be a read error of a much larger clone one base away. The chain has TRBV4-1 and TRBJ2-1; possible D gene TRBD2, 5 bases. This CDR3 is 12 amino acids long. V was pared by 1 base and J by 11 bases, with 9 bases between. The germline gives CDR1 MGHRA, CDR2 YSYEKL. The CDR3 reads CASSQGSGKQFF. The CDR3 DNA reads TGCGCCAGCAGCCAAGGTTCGGGAAAGCAGTTCTTC.

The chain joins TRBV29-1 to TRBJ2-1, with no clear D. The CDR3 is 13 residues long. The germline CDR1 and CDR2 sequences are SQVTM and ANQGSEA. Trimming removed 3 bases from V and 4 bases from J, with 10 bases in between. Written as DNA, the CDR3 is TGCAGCGTTGACGGCATCATATACAATGAGCAGTTCTTC. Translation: CSVDGIIYNEQFF.

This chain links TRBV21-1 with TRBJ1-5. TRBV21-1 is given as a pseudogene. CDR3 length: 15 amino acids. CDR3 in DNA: TGTGCCAGCAGCAAAGCCCTGGACCGACTTCAGCCCCAGCATTTT. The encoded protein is CASSKALDRLQPQHF.

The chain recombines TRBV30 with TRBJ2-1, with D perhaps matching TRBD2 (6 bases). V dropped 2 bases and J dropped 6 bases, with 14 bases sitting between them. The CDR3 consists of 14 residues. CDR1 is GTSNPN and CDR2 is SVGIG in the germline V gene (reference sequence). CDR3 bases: TGTGCCTGGAGTTCGGGGGAGAGACGCAATGAGCAGTTCTTC. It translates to CAWSSGERRNEQFF.

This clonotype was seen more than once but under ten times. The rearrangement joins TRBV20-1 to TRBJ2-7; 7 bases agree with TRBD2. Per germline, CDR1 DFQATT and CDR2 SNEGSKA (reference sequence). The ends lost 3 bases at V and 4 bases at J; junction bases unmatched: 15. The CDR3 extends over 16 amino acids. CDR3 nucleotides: TGCAGTGCTAGGGCACGACCGGGACTAACCCGGTACGAGCAGTACTTC. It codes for CSARARPGLTRYEQYF.

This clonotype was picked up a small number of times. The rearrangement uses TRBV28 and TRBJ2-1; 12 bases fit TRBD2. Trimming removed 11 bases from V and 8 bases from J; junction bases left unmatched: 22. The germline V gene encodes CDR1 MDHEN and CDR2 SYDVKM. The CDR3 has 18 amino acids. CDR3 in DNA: TGTGCCTTACGGGACAGGGAGACTCGACTAGCGGGAGAGGATGAGCAGTTCTTC. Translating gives CALRDRETRLAGEDEQFF.

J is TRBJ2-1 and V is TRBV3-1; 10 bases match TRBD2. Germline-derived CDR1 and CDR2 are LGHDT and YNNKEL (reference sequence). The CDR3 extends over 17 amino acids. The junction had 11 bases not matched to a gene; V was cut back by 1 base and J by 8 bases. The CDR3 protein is CASSQAPSSGSGDEQFF. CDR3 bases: TGTGCCAGCAGCCAAGCCCCATCTAGCGGGAGCGGGGATGAGCAGTTCTTC.

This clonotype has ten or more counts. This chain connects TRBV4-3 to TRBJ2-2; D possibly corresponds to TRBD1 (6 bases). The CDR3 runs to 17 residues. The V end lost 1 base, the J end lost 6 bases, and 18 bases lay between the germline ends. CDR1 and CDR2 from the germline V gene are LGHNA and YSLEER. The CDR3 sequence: CASSQAPGRGGAGELFF. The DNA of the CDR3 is TGCGCCAGCAGCCAAGCCCCAGGCAGGGGCGGCGCCGGGGAGCTGTTTTTT.